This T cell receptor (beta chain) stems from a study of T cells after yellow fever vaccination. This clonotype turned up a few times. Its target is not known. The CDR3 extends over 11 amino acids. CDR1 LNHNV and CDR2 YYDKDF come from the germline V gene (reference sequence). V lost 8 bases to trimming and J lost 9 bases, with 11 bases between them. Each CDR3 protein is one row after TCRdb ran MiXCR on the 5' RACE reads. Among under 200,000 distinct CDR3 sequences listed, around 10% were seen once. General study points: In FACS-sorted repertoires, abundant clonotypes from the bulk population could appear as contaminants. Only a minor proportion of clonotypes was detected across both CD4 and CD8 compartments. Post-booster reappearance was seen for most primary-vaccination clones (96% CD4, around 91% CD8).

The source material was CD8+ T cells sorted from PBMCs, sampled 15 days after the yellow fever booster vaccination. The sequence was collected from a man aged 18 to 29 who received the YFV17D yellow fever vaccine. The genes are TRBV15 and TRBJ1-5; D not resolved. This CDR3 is CATRGLGPQHF. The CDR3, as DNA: TGTGCCACCCGAGGTTTGGGGCCCCAGCATTTT.